These T cell receptor beta chains were read from a single sample in a study of blood T cell repertoires in COVID-19. The assay was immunoSEQ multiplex PCR, and TCRdb's table has in-frame clones only and misses some. The profile shows some 65,000 clones, 90% of them singletons. The material sequenced was peripheral blood. Receptors were obtained from a man in his sixties with acute or convalescent COVID-19. Each CDR3 is given with its conserved first and last residue. A D gene is named only where the DNA matches it firmly. Where a row states a size, it is once, few, many or the class of an expanded clone; other rows omit it.

-	-	TRBV3-1/TRBV3-2	TRBJ1-1	13	CASSQGGASEAFF	TGTGCCAGCAGCCAAGGGGGCGCGTCTGAAGCTTTCTTT
-	TRBD1	TRBV2	TRBJ2-7	14	CASSLTGGYYEQYF	TGTGCCAGCAGCCTCACAGGGGGCTACTACGAGCAGTACTTC
-	-	TRBV6-1	TRBJ1-3	13	CASREDRPGTIYF	TGTGCCAGCAGAGAAGACAGGCCGGGCACCATATATTTT
-	-	TRBV11-2	TRBJ2-1	12	CASSPLRRRQFF	TGTGCCAGCAGCCCCCTAAGGAGGCGGCAGTTCTTC
-	-	TRBV9	TRBJ2-7	14	CASSAPGHDYEQYF	TGTGCCAGCAGCGCTCCGGGACACGACTACGAGCAGTACTTC
-	TRBD1	TRBV7-9	TRBJ1-2	14	CASSFGQGNYGYTF	TGTGCCAGCAGCTTTGGACAGGGGAACTATGGCTACACCTTC
-	TRBD1	TRBV30	TRBJ1-5	15	CAWSVKTGVNQPQHF	TGTGCCTGGAGTGTAAAGACAGGGGTAAATCAGCCCCAGCATTTT
-	-	TRBV10-3	TRBJ2-3	15	CATGRKVRGTDTQYF	TGTGCTACCGGCAGAAAAGTGAGGGGCACAGATACGCAGTATTTT
-	-	TRBV5-1	TRBJ2-1	15	CASSLTAGERNEQFF	TGCGCCAGCAGCTTGACGGCAGGGGAAAGGAATGAGCAGTTCTTC
-	-	TRBV14	TRBJ2-5	12	CASSRGRETQYF	TGTGCCAGCAGCCGGGGGCGGGAGACCCAGTACTTC
-	-	TRBV3-1/TRBV3-2	TRBJ1-1	12	CASSQPRGWAFF	TGTGCCAGCAGCCAGCCCAGGGGATGGGCTTTCTTT
-	TRBD1	TRBV4-1	TRBJ1-1	15	CASSRPTGQGAEAFF	TGCGCCAGCAGCCGACCAACCGGACAGGGGGCTGAAGCTTTCTTT
-	-	TRBV5-1	TRBJ2-1	14	CASSLPSVNNEQFF	TGCGCCAGCAGCTTACCTAGCGTAAACAATGAGCAGTTCTTC
-	-	TRBV7-2	TRBJ2-2	14	CASSQQGGTGELFF	TGTGCCAGCAGTCAACAGGGTGGTACCGGGGAGCTGTTTTTT
-	-	TRBV6-5	TRBJ1-6	14	CASPRSLGDSPLHF	TGTGCCAGCCCACGATCCCTAGGCGATTCACCCCTCCACTTT
-	TRBD1	TRBV9	TRBJ1-1	15	CASSTQTGTRGEAFF	TGTGCCAGCAGCACTCAGACAGGGACAAGGGGTGAAGCTTTCTTT
-	-	TRBV27	TRBJ1-1	16	CASTSAVGSGSTEAFF	TGTGCCAGCACCTCTGCTGTGGGGAGTGGTAGCACTGAAGCTTTCTTT
once	-	TRBV5-6	TRBJ2-7	15	CASSFRIGTYYEQYF	TGTGCCAGCAGCTTCAGGATCGGAACCTACTACGAGCAGTACTTC
-	-	TRBV5-1	TRBJ2-3	15	CASSAGHFSTDTQYF	TGCGCCAGCAGCGCAGGCCACTTTAGCACAGATACGCAGTATTTT
-	TRBD1	TRBV4-2	TRBJ1-1	16	CASSQDWGQTNTEAFF	TGTGCCAGCAGCCAAGATTGGGGACAGACGAACACTGAAGCTTTCTTT
-	-	TRBV25-1	TRBJ1-4	14	CASSLTVVNEKLFF	TGTGCCAGCAGTCTGACAGTGGTTAATGAAAAACTGTTTTTT
-	-	TRBV19	TRBJ1-1	15	CASSIRATSDTEAFF	TGTGCCAGTAGTATCAGGGCAACCTCGGACACTGAAGCTTTCTTT
-	-	TRBV29-1	TRBJ2-2	15	CSVEEATGQTGELFF	TGCAGCGTTGAAGAGGCAACAGGGCAAACCGGGGAGCTGTTTTTT
-	TRBD1	TRBV2	TRBJ1-1	13	CASSAGQVTEAFF	TGTGCCAGCAGTGCCGGACAGGTAACTGAAGCTTTCTTT
-	-	TRBV29-1	TRBJ1-6	19	CSAISMGHPLVSYNSPLHF	TGCAGCGCTATATCGATGGGACATCCCCTGGTGAGTTATAATTCACCCCTCCACTTT
-	TRBD1	TRBV5-1	TRBJ1-2	13	CASSPDRGYGYTF	TGCGCCAGCAGCCCGGACAGGGGGTATGGCTACACCTTC
-	-	TRBV13	TRBJ1-1	13	CASSPEGDTEAFF	TGTGCCAGCAGCCCCGAGGGGGACACTGAAGCTTTCTTT
few	-	TRBV9	TRBJ1-1	18	CASSHTPPRQLGYTEAFF	TGTGCCAGCAGCCACACCCCCCCCCGACAGTTGGGGTACACTGAAGCTTTCTTT
-	-	TRBV6-5	TRBJ1-5	15	CASSEGREPNQPQHF	TGTGCCAGCAGCGAGGGCCGAGAACCTAATCAGCCCCAGCATTTT
-	-	TRBV28	TRBJ1-5	14	CASSVAGGNQPQHF	TGTGCCAGCAGTGTGGCAGGGGGCAATCAGCCCCAGCATTTT
-	TRBD1	TRBV30	TRBJ2-7	14	CAWNRGIGDYEQYF	TGTGCCTGGAACAGGGGCATTGGGGACTACGAGCAGTACTTC
-	TRBD1	TRBV5-4	TRBJ1-1	15	CASSFRTGGTTEAFF	TGTGCCAGCAGCTTCCGGACAGGGGGAACCACTGAAGCTTTCTTT
-	TRBD1	TRBV6-5	TRBJ1-1	13	CASSYAGQGEAFF	TGTGCCAGCAGTTACGCGGGACAGGGAGAAGCTTTCTTT
-	-	TRBV6-5	TRBJ1-5	15	CASGEVWGSNQPQHF	TGTGCCAGCGGGGAGGTCTGGGGGAGCAATCAGCCCCAGCATTTT
-	-	TRBV6-6	TRBJ2-1	15	CASSYGHLADNEQFF	TGTGCCAGCAGTTACGGCCACCTCGCCGATAATGAGCAGTTCTTC
-	-	TRBV6-6	TRBJ1-3	18	CASSRKAHRVYSGNTIYF	TGTGCCAGCAGTCGTAAGGCCCACAGGGTATACTCTGGAAACACCATATATTTT
-	TRBD1	TRBV5-1	TRBJ1-2	14	CASGVTGPEGGYTF	TGCGCCAGCGGGGTGACAGGGCCCGAGGGGGGCTACACCTTC
-	-	TRBV2	TRBJ1-6	15	CAGRVAGPPNSPLHF	TGTGCCGGCCGAGTTGCGGGTCCTCCTAATTCACCCCTCCACTTT
-	TRBD1	TRBV11-2	TRBJ2-2	16	CASSFTRTGSTGELFF	TGTGCCAGCAGCTTCACTCGGACAGGGAGTACCGGGGAGCTGTTTTTT
-	-	TRBV5-1	TRBJ2-7	12	CASSLWPYEQYF	TGCGCCAGCTCGCTGTGGCCCTACGAGCAGTACTTC
-	TRBD1	TRBV6-5	TRBJ1-5	16	CASSSSGTGDNQPQHF	TGTGCCAGCAGTTCTTCCGGGACAGGGGATAATCAGCCCCAGCATTTT
-	TRBD2	TRBV9	TRBJ2-1	19	CASSERGGVRSITYNEQFF	TGTGCCAGCAGCGAGCGGGGAGGGGTTCGTTCAATTACTTACAATGAGCAGTTCTTC
few	-	TRBV6-6	TRBJ1-5	13	CATDRDNNQPQHF	TGTGCCACCGACCGGGACAACAATCAGCCCCAGCATTTT
-	-	TRBV21-1	TRBJ2-4	15	CASSRAGLAKNIQYF	TGTGCCAGCAGCCGGGCAGGGCTAGCCAAAAACATTCAGTACTTC
-	-	TRBV5-1	TRBJ1-3	15	CASSLAPTSGNTIYF	TGCGCCAGCAGCTTGGCCCCCACTTCTGGAAACACCATATATTTT
-	-	TRBV6-6	TRBJ1-2	13	CASSDQGGYGYTF	TGTGCCAGCAGTGATCAGGGAGGCTATGGCTACACCTTC
-	-	TRBV3-1/TRBV3-2	TRBJ1-4	13	CASSHLGTGKLFF	TGTGCCAGCAGCCACTTGGGAACAGGAAAACTGTTTTTT
once	TRBD1	TRBV12-5	TRBJ1-3	16	CASGPGGTASGNTIYF	TGTGCTAGTGGTCCGGGAGGGACAGCCTCTGGAAACACCATATATTTT
-	TRBD1	TRBV9	TRBJ1-6	15	CASSARTGEDSPLHF	TGTGCCAGCAGCGCAAGGACAGGTGAGGATTCACCCCTCCACTTT
-	-	TRBV5-1	TRBJ2-2	15	CASSLIGEGAGELFF	TGCGCCAGCAGCTTAATCGGAGAGGGGGCCGGGGAGCTGTTTTTT
-	TRBD1	TRBV4-1	TRBJ2-3	16	CASSQGHGQGRDTQYF	TGCGCCAGCAGCCAAGGGCACGGACAGGGTCGAGATACGCAGTATTTT
-	TRBD2	TRBV18	TRBJ2-3	17	CASSPSLAGGPADTQYF	TGTGCCAGCTCACCATCTCTAGCGGGGGGGCCCGCAGATACGCAGTATTTT
-	-	TRBV2	TRBJ1-3	16	CASSLDQGSAGNTIYF	TGTGCCAGCAGCCTAGACCAGGGGAGCGCTGGAAACACCATATATTTT
-	-	TRBV5-8	TRBJ2-2	15	CASSLLAPGTGELFF	TGTGCCAGCAGCTTGCTGGCCCCGGGGACCGGGGAGCTGTTTTTT
-	-	TRBV11-2	TRBJ2-5	14	CASSPHPGEETQYF	TGTGCCAGCAGCCCACATCCGGGAGAAGAGACCCAGTACTTC